The present entry profiles one TCR beta chain with its context. Its specificity is unknown. Method: immunoSEQ multiplex PCR; TCRdb's copy keeps in-frame clones and lacks some. The sample holds 5,000 or so clones, 60% to 85% seen once. The data derive from a study of chemoradiotherapy in HPV16-positive cancers. Samples were taken several times over chemoradiotherapy. Overall study findings and caveats: Non-HPV-specific T cells did not expand in tumors during treatment, whereas candidate HPV-specific clones and E7-related motifs did.

This CDR3 has 14 amino acids. The V gene lost 6 bases and the J gene lost 5 bases, with 17 bases spanning the gap. CDR1 is MRHNA, CDR2 SNTAGT, per germline. Collection took place from a patient who underwent chemoradiotherapy. J is TRBJ2-7 and V is TRBV6-4; TRBD2 is a possible D gene (5 bases). The sequence came from a human donor with HPV-associated anogenital cancer. The chain's CDR3 is CASSKTSRDNEQYF. The DNA of the CDR3 is TGTGCCAGCAGCAAGACATCCCGGGATAACGAGCAGTACTTC.